The clone carrying this TCR beta chain was found a few times. Its antigen is currently unknown. The sample comes from a study of response to subunit inactivated influenza vaccine. General study findings and limits: There was a suggestion from the authors that each seasonal influenza vaccination recruits few new T cells.

This CDR3 spans 13 amino acids. Trimming left V 1 base short and J 4 bases short, with 7 bases between. The germline CDR1 and CDR2 sequences are LGHDT and YNNKEL (reference sequence). TCRdb fed the RT-PCR reads into MiXCR, producing one record per CDR3 protein. The sample includes more than 450,000 distinct CDR3 sequences, under 9% of them seen just once. The receptor was isolated from a man aged 45-69 years who received an inactivated influenza vaccine. The chain recombines TRBV3-1 with TRBJ1-1; possible D gene TRBD1, 5 bases. Here the sequenced sample was PBMCs from blood, taken about 24 months after vaccination. CDR3 loop: CASSQGGATEAFF. CDR3 nucleotide sequence: TGTGCCAGCAGCCAAGGAGGGGCCACTGAAGCTTTCTTT. Using reference TRBV3-1 and TRBJ1-1 for the parts outside the CDR3, the full variable domain is DTAVSQTPKYLVTQMGNDKSIKCEQNLGHDTMYWYKQDSKKFLKIMFSYNNKELIINETVPNRFSPKSPDKAHLNLHINSLELGDSAVYFCASSQGGATEAFFGQGTRLTVV.